Sequencing of this T cell receptor (beta chain) was carried out in a study of OX40 agonist ivuxolimab in advanced cancers. Study in general: Patients were dosed intravenously with ivuxolimab at 0.01 to 10 mg/kg every 2 weeks. The diagnoses of dose-escalation patients were hepatocellular carcinoma, melanoma, renal cell or head and neck cancer.

Exclusion applied to patients with autoimmune disease history or systemic immunosuppression. As concerns this clone: The antigen is undetermined.

Only in-frame clones appear in the TCRdb table, and some are missing; sequencing was by immunoSEQ multiplex PCR. Of tens of thousands of clones listed, 70% to 90% are singletons. Overall study results and limits: Among some nonresponders, normalized T-cell clonal expansion was also low.

Sequencing was performed on CD4+ or CD8+ T cells sorted from blood, taken in a trial of the OX40 agonist ivuxolimab. The sequence was collected from an adult with an advanced solid tumor such as melanoma, head and neck, liver or kidney cancer.

This chain's CDR3 is CASSSSGGTDTQYF. The CDR3 DNA reads as TGTGCCAGCAGCTCTAGCGGGGGCACAGATACGCAGTATTTT. This chain connects TRBV7-3 to TRBJ2-3; 9 bases fit TRBD2. The junction had 0 bases not matched to a gene; V was cut back by 4 bases and J by 1 base. The CDR3 loop spans 14 amino acids. From germline, CDR1 is SGHTA and CDR2 FQGTGA.